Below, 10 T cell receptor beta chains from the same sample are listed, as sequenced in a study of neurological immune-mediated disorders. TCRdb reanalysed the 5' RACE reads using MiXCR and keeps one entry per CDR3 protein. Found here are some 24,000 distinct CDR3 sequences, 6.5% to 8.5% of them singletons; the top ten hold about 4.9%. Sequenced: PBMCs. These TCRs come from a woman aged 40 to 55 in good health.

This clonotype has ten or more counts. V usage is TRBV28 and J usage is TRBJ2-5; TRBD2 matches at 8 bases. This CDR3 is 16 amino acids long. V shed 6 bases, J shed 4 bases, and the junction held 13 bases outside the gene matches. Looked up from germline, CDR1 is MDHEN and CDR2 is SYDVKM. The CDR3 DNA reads TGTGCCAGCAGGAAAACTGGACTAGCTGGAGGAGAGACCCAGTACTTC. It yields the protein CASRKTGLAGGETQYF.

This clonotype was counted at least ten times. The CDR3 reads CASSAQGLAGFANTGELFF. The CDR3, as DNA: TGTGCCAGCAGCGCTCAGGGACTAGCGGGTTTTGCGAACACCGGGGAGCTGTTTTTT. The V and J genes are TRBV7-8 and TRBJ2-2; 12 bases line up with TRBD2. CDR3 length: 19 residues. From germline, CDR1 is SGHVS and CDR2 FQNEAQ. J gave up 0 bases and V 5 bases, and 10 bases lay outside the gene matches.

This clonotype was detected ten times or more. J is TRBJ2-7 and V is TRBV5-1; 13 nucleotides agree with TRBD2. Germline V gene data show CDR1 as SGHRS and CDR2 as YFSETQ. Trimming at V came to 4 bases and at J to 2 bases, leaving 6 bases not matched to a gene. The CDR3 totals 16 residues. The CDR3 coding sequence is TGCGCCAGCAGCGAGGGACTAGCGGGATACACCTACGAGCAGTACTTC. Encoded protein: CASSEGLAGYTYEQYF.

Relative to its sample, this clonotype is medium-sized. CDR3 sequence (DNA): TGTGCCAGCAGCAAAGTACGGATCGCGAGCGGGAGGGCTTACAATGAGCAGTTCTTC. Translation gives CASSKVRIASGRAYNEQFF. This rearrangement joins TRBV21-1 to TRBJ2-1; the table gives TRBD2 as D, unverified against the DNA. TRBV21-1 is noted as a pseudogene. The CDR3 is 19 residues long.

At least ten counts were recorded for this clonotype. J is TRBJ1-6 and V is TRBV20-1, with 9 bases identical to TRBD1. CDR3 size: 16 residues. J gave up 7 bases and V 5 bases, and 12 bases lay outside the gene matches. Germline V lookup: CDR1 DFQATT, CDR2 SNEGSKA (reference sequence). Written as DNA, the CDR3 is TGCAGTGCTCCGTATGGGACAGGGACCCTAAATTCACCCCTCCACTTT. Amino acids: CSAPYGTGTLNSPLHF.

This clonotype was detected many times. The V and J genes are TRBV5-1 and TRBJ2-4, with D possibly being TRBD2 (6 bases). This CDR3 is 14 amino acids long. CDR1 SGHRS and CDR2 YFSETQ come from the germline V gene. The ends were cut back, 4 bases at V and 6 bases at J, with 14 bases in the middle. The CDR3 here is CASSPEGWGNIQYF. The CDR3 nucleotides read TGCGCCAGCAGCCCGGAGGGCTGGGGAAACATTCAGTACTTC.

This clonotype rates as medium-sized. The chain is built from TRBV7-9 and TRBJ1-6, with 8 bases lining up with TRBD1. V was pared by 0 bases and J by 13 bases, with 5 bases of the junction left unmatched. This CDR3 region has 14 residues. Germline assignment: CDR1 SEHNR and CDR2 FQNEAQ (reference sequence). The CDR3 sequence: CASSLAQGANPLHF. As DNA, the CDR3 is TGTGCCAGCAGCTTAGCCCAGGGGGCAAATCCCCTCCACTTT. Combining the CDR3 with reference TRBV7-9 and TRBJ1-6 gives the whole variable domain DTGVSQNPRHKITKRGQNVTFRCDPISEHNRLYWYRQTLGQGPEFLTYFQNEAQLEKSRLLSDRFSAERPKGSFSTLEIQRTEQGDSAMYLCASSLAQGANPLHFGNGTRLTVT.

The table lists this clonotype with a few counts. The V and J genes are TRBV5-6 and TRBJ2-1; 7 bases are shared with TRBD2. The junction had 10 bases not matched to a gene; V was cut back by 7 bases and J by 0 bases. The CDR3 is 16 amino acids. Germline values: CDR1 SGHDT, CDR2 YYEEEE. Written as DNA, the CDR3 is TGTGCCAGCCGCGGGGGAGGGCCTAGCTCCTACAATGAGCAGTTCTTC. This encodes CASRGGGPSSYNEQFF.

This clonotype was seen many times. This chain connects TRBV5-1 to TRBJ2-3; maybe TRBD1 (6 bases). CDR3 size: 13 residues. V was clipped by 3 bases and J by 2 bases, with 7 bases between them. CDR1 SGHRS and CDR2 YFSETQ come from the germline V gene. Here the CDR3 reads CASSSGDTDTQYF. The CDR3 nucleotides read TGCGCCAGCAGCTCAGGGGACACAGATACGCAGTATTTT.

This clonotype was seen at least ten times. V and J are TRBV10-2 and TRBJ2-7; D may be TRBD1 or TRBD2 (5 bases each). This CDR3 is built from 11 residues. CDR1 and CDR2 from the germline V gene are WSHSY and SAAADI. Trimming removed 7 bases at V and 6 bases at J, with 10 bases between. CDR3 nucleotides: TGCGCCAGCAACCAGGGACCCGAGCAGTACTTC. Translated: CASNQGPEQYF.